This entry is about one T cell receptor beta chain. RNA amounts of about 0.45 to 1 ug underwent reverse transcription with random hexamers. TCRdb recomputed calls from the immunoSEQ multiplex PCR reads with MiXCR, one row per CDR3 protein. The sample records over 150,000 distinct CDR3 sequences, around 94% being singletons. This entry comes from a study of CD8 T cells in Susac syndrome. The wider study: Within the sequenced group of Susac syndrome patients, roughly 6 showed active disease and about eight were in remission. At the time of blood draw, patients with Susac syndrome were therapy-naive, receiving corticosteroids, or receiving intravenous immunoglobulin alone.

Between the trimmed V and J ends, which lost 3 bases and 3 bases, there was a span of 11 bases. The CDR3 extends over 15 amino acids. CDR1 and CDR2 (germline): MGHDK, SYGVNS. Material: CD4+ T cells from PBMCs. The sequence derives from a human donor with Susac syndrome. The chain links TRBV25-1 to TRBJ1-4; tentative D call: TRBD1 (6 bases). CDR3 protein: CASSDRTAPNEKLFF. CDR3 bases: TGTGCCAGCAGTGACCGGACAGCTCCTAATGAAAAACTGTTTTTT.